The 17 T cell receptor beta chains below come from one sample, sequenced in a study of blood T cell repertoires in COVID-19. Profiled with immunoSEQ multiplex PCR; TCRdb holds only in-frame clones, not every one. The table lists tens of thousands of clones, approximately 78% of them singletons. Sequenced sample: PBMCs or T cells enriched from blood (not recorded which). Every receptor here comes from a woman aged 40 to 49 with acute COVID-19.

A single count supports this clone. The chain carries TRBV10-3 and TRBJ2-3; a possible D gene is TRBD2 (6 bases). V was shortened by 2 bases and J by 0 bases, with 15 bases between the two germline ends. Germline V gene sequence: CDR1 ENHRY, CDR2 SYGVKD. This CDR3 is 17 amino acids long. CDR3 protein: CAISEPLGSGSTDTQYF. CDR3 nucleotide sequence: TGTGCCATCAGTGAGCCTTTAGGGAGCGGGAGCACAGATACGCAGTATTTT.

A single count supports this clone. The chain has TRBV2 and TRBJ1-6; 7 positions agree with TRBD1. The CDR3 loop spans 15 amino acids. Germline values: CDR1 SNHLY, CDR2 FYNNEI. Trimming at V came to 0 bases and at J to 6 bases, leaving 2 bases not matched to a gene. CDR3 sequence (DNA): TGTGCCAGCAGTGAAGCCGGACAGGTTAATTCACCCCTCCACTTT. Residues: CASSEAGQVNSPLHF.

This clone is a singleton in its sample. The CDR3 DNA sequence: TGCGCCAGCAGTCTACGACAGGGCACTGAAGCTTTCTTT. It translates to CASSLRQGTEAFF. J is TRBJ1-1 and V is TRBV5-1; 7 nucleotides match TRBD1. The CDR3 is 13 residues long. The V segment lost 5 bases and the J segment 4 bases; nucleotides outside the gene matches: 5. Per the germline V gene, CDR1 is SGHRS and CDR2 is YFSETQ.

This clone occurred a few times. J is TRBJ1-3 and V is TRBV19; 8 bases agree with TRBD1. CDR3 length: 15 amino acids. In germline, CDR1 is LNHDA, CDR2 SQIVND (reference sequence). Trimming removed 6 bases from V and 2 bases from J; junction bases left unmatched: 6. CDR3 nucleotide sequence: TGTGCCAGTAGGTTGGACAGGGTGCCTGGAAACACCATATATTTT. Residues: CASRLDRVPGNTIYF.

This clone has just a few counts. The chain joins TRBV12-5 to TRBJ2-2, with TRBD1 identical over 8 bases. There are 15 residues in the CDR3. Trimming took 8 bases from V and 7 from J; bases not matched to a gene: 12. Germline assignment: CDR1 LGHNT and CDR2 FRNRAP. The CDR3 here is CASSPVAGGIGELFF. The CDR3 DNA follows: TGTGCTAGTAGCCCCGTGGCAGGGGGCATCGGGGAGCTGTTTTTT.

The table lists this clone with a count of one. The V call is TRBV6-5, the J call TRBJ2-3; D remains ambiguous. This CDR3 is 14 amino acids long. Germline CDR1 reads MNHEY; CDR2 reads SVGAGI. Trimming pared 2 bases from V and 4 bases from J, leaving 10 bases between. CDR3 residues: CASSYDSWSDTQYF. The CDR3 DNA follows: TGTGCCAGCAGTTACGATAGCTGGTCAGATACGCAGTATTTT.

The chain carries TRBV9 and TRBJ1-4; D unresolved. Trimming removed 0 bases from V and 5 bases from J, with 14 bases in between. Germline V gives CDR1 SGDLS, CDR2 YYNGEE. The CDR3 totals 16 residues. The DNA of the CDR3 is TGTGCCAGCAGCGTAGGGGAGGTGGCTTTAAATGAAAAACTGTTTTTT. Residues: CASSVGEVALNEKLFF.

The chain couples TRBV7-8 to TRBJ2-7; D is unclear. Trimming pared 1 base from V and 0 bases from J, leaving 16 bases between. CDR3 length: 17 amino acids. From germline, CDR1 is SGHVS and CDR2 FQNEAQ. The CDR3 sequence: CASSLGGLRTSSYEQYF. The CDR3 DNA sequence: TGTGCCAGCAGCTTAGGCGGCCTTAGAACTTCCTCCTACGAGCAGTACTTC. Combining the CDR3 with reference TRBV7-8 and TRBJ2-7 gives the whole variable domain GAGVSQSPRYKVAKRGQDVALRCDPISGHVSLFWYQQALGQGPEFLTYFQNEAQLDKSGLPSDRFFAERPEGSVSTLKIQRTQQEDSAVYLCASSLGGLRTSSYEQYFGPGTRLTVT.

The chain carries TRBV28 and TRBJ1-4; 8 bases are a match to TRBD1. Trimming at V came to 5 bases and at J to 6 bases, leaving 5 bases not matched to a gene. Germline values: CDR1 MDHEN, CDR2 SYDVKM. The CDR3 has 14 residues. The CDR3 here is CASSPPGQDEKLFF. In DNA form, the CDR3 reads TGTGCCAGCAGTCCTCCGGGACAGGATGAAAAACTGTTTTTT.

The rearrangement links TRBV5-4 to TRBJ2-3; TRBD1 matches at 9 bases. The CDR3 covers 16 residues. After removal of 3 bases from V and 3 bases from J, the junction contained 8 bases not matched to a gene. Germline-derived CDR1 and CDR2 are SGHNT and YYREEE (reference sequence). As DNA, the CDR3 is TGTGCCAGCAGCTCACCAACAGGGGGCAGGACAGATACGCAGTATTTT. This translates into CASSSPTGGRTDTQYF.

The genes are TRBV4-1 and TRBJ1-3; 9 positions match TRBD1. The germline CDR1 and CDR2 sequences are MGHRA and YSYEKL. CDR3 length: 15 amino acids. V lost 4 bases and J lost 2; bases outside the gene matches: 3. CDR3 nucleotides: TGCGCCAGCAGCCCCAGACAGGGGGCTGGAAACACCATATATTTT. This codes for CASSPRQGAGNTIYF.

The rearrangement links TRBV5-5 to TRBJ2-5; 13 positions match TRBD2. The ends lost 5 bases at V and 0 bases at J; junction bases unmatched: 7. The CDR3 runs to 17 residues. Per the germline V gene, CDR1 is SGHKS and CDR2 is YYEKEE (reference sequence). CDR3 sequence (DNA): TGTGCCAGCAGTCGTAGACTAGCGGGGGGTAACCAAGAGACCCAGTACTTC. This sequence encodes CASSRRLAGGNQETQYF.

This chain links TRBV4-1 with TRBJ2-1, with D hard to call. The germline CDR1 and CDR2 sequences are MGHRA and YSYEKL. The CDR3 has 12 residues. V lost 1 base and J 9 bases, leaving 7 bases between the germline ends. The CDR3 nucleotides read TGCGCCAGCAGCCAAGTCCGAGGTGAGCAGTTCTTC. Protein product: CASSQVRGEQFF.

The gene calls are TRBV10-3 and TRBJ2-3; the match to TRBD1 covers 9 bases. The germline gives CDR1 ENHRY, CDR2 SYGVKD. This CDR3 has 14 residues. V was pared by 9 bases and J by 2 bases, with 6 bases of the junction left unmatched. This CDR3 is CAINRDRDTDTQYF. CDR3 nucleotides: TGTGCCATAAACCGGGACAGGGACACAGATACGCAGTATTTT.

The chain has TRBV29-1 and TRBJ2-1; 8 bases line up with TRBD1. Trimming at V came to 4 bases and at J to 10 bases, leaving 3 bases not matched to a gene. The CDR3 totals 11 residues. The germline CDR1 and CDR2 sequences are SQVTM and ANQGSEA. In nucleotides, the CDR3 is TGCAGCGTTGGACAGGGGAGCGAGCAGTTCTTC. Its translation is CSVGQGSEQFF.

This chain joins TRBV2 and TRBJ2-5, with TRBD2 identical over 9 bases. Germline-derived CDR1 and CDR2 are SNHLY and FYNNEI. The length of the CDR3 is 14 residues. V lost 3 bases to trimming and J lost 5 bases; unmatched junction nucleotides: 4. The CDR3 protein is CASSDSGGVETQYF. The CDR3 bases are TGTGCCAGCAGTGATAGCGGGGGAGTGGAGACCCAGTACTTC.

This sequence joins TRBV19 and TRBJ1-2; D remains unclear. Germline assignment: CDR1 LNHDA and CDR2 SQIVND (reference sequence). Trimming took 10 bases from V and 1 from J, leaving 22 bases between them. The CDR3 has 16 residues. CDR3 loop: CATLDVKARVNYGYTF. CDR3 nucleotides: TGTGCCACCCTTGACGTAAAGGCCCGGGTTAACTATGGCTACACCTTC.